The entry below gives a single T cell receptor (beta chain) sequence along with its context. The germline V gene has CDR1 SGHKS and CDR2 YYEKEE (reference sequence). V lost 4 bases, J lost 6 bases, and 21 bases lay in between. This CDR3 region has 16 residues. The record originates from a study of blood T cell repertoires in COVID-19. The wider study: Whether acute or convalescent, the COVID-19 samples came from the United States, Italy and Spain. PBMCs, B-cell-depleted T cells, or T cells were the source of the cDNA or gDNA that made up the material.

Original methodology: Estimates of nucleated cell counts were drawn from the amplification of reference gene primers. The data were produced by immunoSEQ multiplex PCR, yet TCRdb's version contains in-frame clones alone and is incomplete. V, J and clone size were drawn from that table, and D and trimming were deduced from the DNA. The table lists fewer than 250,000 clones, roughly 80% of them singletons. This receptor was obtained from an older woman with COVID-19, enrolled during active disease. The V gene is TRBV5-5, the J gene TRBJ2-3, with D possibly matching TRBD2 (5 bases). Material: peripheral blood. The CDR3 protein is CASSPQDWGVGDTQYF. The CDR3 DNA is TGTGCCAGCAGCCCCCAGGACTGGGGAGTCGGGGATACGCAGTATTTT.